Presented here are 29 T cell receptor beta chains from one specimen sequenced in a study of cytomegalovirus exposure and HLA in healthy donors listed by TCRdb under 2017. The protocol used for the library was the immunoSEQ multiplex PCR assay. Imported from immuneACCESS, the table was reduced by TCRdb to in-frame sequences with V and J called. These copies leave out some clones; in studies compared against another copy, an unresolved V gene accounts for under half, and the cause of the remainder is not known. This sample lists fewer than 250,000 clones; about nine tenths were detected once. The ten largest clones add up to more than 1.5% of the sample. The specimen was PBMCs. Receptor source: a woman aged 18-29 years in good health and CMV-seropositive.

The sample holds one count of this clone. The chain is built from TRBV9 and TRBJ2-2; the match to TRBD2 covers 9 bases. This CDR3 is built from 15 residues. After removal of 4 bases from V and 6 bases from J, the junction contained 7 bases not matched to a gene. The V gene's germline CDR1 is SGDLS and CDR2 YYNGEE. CDR3 sequence: CASSPRSGSAGELFF. The CDR3 DNA sequence: TGTGCCAGCAGCCCACGTAGCGGGAGCGCCGGGGAGCTGTTTTTT.

The chain is built from TRBV7-8 and TRBJ2-7, with TRBD2 matching over 7 bases. V dropped 5 bases and J dropped 0; count of bases not matched to a gene: 4. The germline gives CDR1 SGHVS, CDR2 FQNEAQ. CDR3 length: 14 amino acids. The CDR3 DNA reads as TGTGCCAGCAGCCCCGGCGGGAGCTCCTACGAGCAGTACTTC. Its translation is CASSPGGSSYEQYF.

The chain links TRBV7-9 to TRBJ2-7; a weak D match, TRBD2 (6 bases). CDR1 and CDR2 (germline): SEHNR, FQNEAQ (reference sequence). V was shortened by 5 bases and J by 0 bases, with 17 bases between the two germline ends. This CDR3 has 16 amino acids. CDR3: CASSRISGHLSYEQYF. Here the CDR3 DNA reads TGTGCCAGCAGCCGGATAAGCGGGCACCTCTCCTACGAGCAGTACTTC.

The chain carries TRBV7-9 and TRBJ1-5; no firm D call. V was shortened by 0 bases and J by 0 bases, with 6 bases between the two germline ends. This CDR3 contains 15 residues. In germline, CDR1 is SEHNR, CDR2 FQNEAQ (reference sequence). CDR3 nucleotide sequence: TGTGCCAGCAGCTTAGCGGGCCTTAGCAATCAGCCCCAGCATTTT. This translates into CASSLAGLSNQPQHF.

The rearrangement links TRBV5-6 to TRBJ2-7; TRBD1 might be the D (6 bases). V was cut by 0 bases and J by 6 bases, with 10 bases left in between. The CDR3 loop spans 13 amino acids. Germline V lookup: CDR1 SGHDT, CDR2 YYEEEE. This CDR3 is CASSLEAGVEQYF. The CDR3 DNA reads as TGTGCCAGCAGCTTGGAGGCAGGGGTCGAGCAGTACTTC.

The rearrangement links TRBV7-3 to TRBJ2-3, with D unresolved. Trimming removed 0 bases from V and 6 bases from J, with 10 bases in between. CDR3 length: 14 residues. Germline V gives CDR1 SGHTA, CDR2 FQGTGA. The DNA of the CDR3 is TGTGCCAGCAGCTTAACAGCGAGCCCGGATACGCAGTATTTT. This sequence encodes CASSLTASPDTQYF.

This chain uses TRBV29-1 with TRBJ2-7; 7 bases are shared with TRBD2. Germline-derived CDR1 and CDR2 are SQVTM and ANQGSEA. CDR3 length equals 14 residues. V shed 4 bases, J shed 2 bases, and the junction held 8 bases outside the gene matches. The CDR3 loop is CSVVAGRRTYEQYF. The DNA for the CDR3 is TGCAGCGTTGTAGCGGGTAGACGAACCTACGAGCAGTACTTC.

The rearrangement joins TRBV11-3 to TRBJ2-1; 10 nucleotides line up with TRBD2. Germline V gene sequence: CDR1 SGHNT, CDR2 YENEEA. The ends lost 5 bases at V and 3 bases at J; junction bases unmatched: 7. This CDR3 is 16 amino acids long. The CDR3 sequence is CASSPGGLADYNEQFF. The CDR3 nucleotides are TGTGCCAGCAGCCCTGGTGGACTAGCGGACTACAATGAGCAGTTCTTC.

The gene calls are TRBV14 and TRBJ2-1; the match to TRBD1 covers 9 bases. V lost 5 bases and J lost 8; bases outside the gene matches: 10. The CDR3 length is 15 residues. Germline CDR1 and CDR2: SGHDN and FVKESK. The chain's CDR3 is CASSSTGTGYYEQFF. CDR3 in DNA: TGTGCCAGCAGCAGTACCGGGACAGGGTATTATGAGCAGTTCTTC.

The chain recombines TRBV4-1 with TRBJ1-1; 7 nucleotides agree with TRBD1. The CDR3 extends over 14 amino acids. The junction had 4 bases not matched to a gene; V was cut back by 5 bases and J by 1 base. Germline lookup yields CDR1 MGHRA and CDR2 YSYEKL. The CDR3 DNA sequence: TGCGCCAGCAGCAAAAGACAGGGGAACACTGAAGCTTTCTTT. It translates to CASSKRQGNTEAFF.

V is TRBV19 and J is TRBJ2-7; 7 bases align to TRBD2. This CDR3 has 15 residues. CDR1 and CDR2 from the germline V gene are LNHDA and SQIVND (reference sequence). V lost 3 bases, J lost 0 bases, and 5 bases stayed unmatched. CDR3 in amino acids: CASSIGSGPSYEQYF. The CDR3 DNA follows: TGTGCCAGTAGTATCGGTAGCGGGCCCTCCTACGAGCAGTACTTC.

The table lists this clone with a count of one. The chain is built from TRBV9 and TRBJ2-1; 9 nucleotides align to TRBD1. The trim removed 5 bases at V and 10 bases at J, leaving 25 bases unmatched. Germline V gene data show CDR1 as SGDLS and CDR2 as YYNGEE. The CDR3 has 19 residues. This CDR3 reads CASSDPGQGFEMGSWEQFF. CDR3 DNA sequence: TGTGCCAGCAGTGACCCGGGACAGGGCTTCGAGATGGGTTCGTGGGAGCAGTTCTTC.

The CDR3 DNA reads TGTGCCTGGAGTGTTCGGACAGGGCGAGGGTACGAGCAGTACTTC. It codes for CAWSVRTGRGYEQYF. This chain uses TRBV30 with TRBJ2-7; 8 bases agree with TRBD1. Germline CDR1 reads GTSNPN; CDR2 reads SVGIG (reference sequence). With V trimmed by 0 bases and J by 4 bases, 8 bases remained unmatched. CDR3 size: 15 residues.

This chain uses TRBV28 with TRBJ2-1; 16 bases agree with TRBD2. The germline CDR1 and CDR2 sequences are MDHEN and SYDVKM. There are 19 residues in the CDR3. Trimming removed 3 bases from V and 3 bases from J; junction bases left unmatched: 8. CDR3 nucleotide sequence: TGTGCCAGCAGTTTCCTCGGGACTAGCGGGAGGGGATACTACAATGAGCAGTTCTTC. It yields the protein CASSFLGTSGRGYYNEQFF.

The genes are TRBV9 and TRBJ2-2; TRBD2 matches at 9 bases. The CDR3 extends over 15 amino acids. The ends lost 0 bases at V and 12 bases at J; junction bases unmatched: 9. Germline assignment: CDR1 SGDLS and CDR2 YYNGEE. The CDR3 DNA reads TGTGCCAGCAGCGTAGAGCCTATAGCGGGAGAACAGCTGTTTTTT. Translating gives CASSVEPIAGEQLFF.

The V gene is TRBV27, the J gene TRBJ2-1, with 7 nucleotides matching TRBD1. Germline-derived CDR1 and CDR2 are MNHEY and SMNVEV (reference sequence). The CDR3 length is 13 residues. The V segment lost 4 bases and the J segment 11 bases; nucleotides outside the gene matches: 8. For the CDR3, the DNA is TGTGCCAGCAGTTCTTCATTGACAGGGAAGCAGTTCTTC. It encodes CASSSSLTGKQFF.

This clone was seen more than once but under ten times. V and J are TRBV6-5 and TRBJ2-7; D is unclear. CDR1 is MNHEY, CDR2 SVGAGI, per germline. The V gene lost 2 bases and the J gene lost 6 bases, with 8 bases spanning the gap. This CDR3 comprises 12 residues. CDR3 sequence: CASSYVPGEQYF. DNA for the CDR3: TGTGCCAGCAGTTACGTACCGGGCGAGCAGTACTTC.

This clone appeared many times. This chain uses TRBV7-3 with TRBJ2-3; D remains unclear. This CDR3 contains 13 residues. CDR1 is SGHTA and CDR2 is FQGTGA in the germline V gene. Trimming left V 4 bases short and J 1 base short, with 6 bases between. The CDR3 nucleotides are TGTGCCAGCAGCTCTCGGGGCACAGATACGCAGTATTTT. Translated, it gives CASSSRGTDTQYF.

J is TRBJ1-1 and V is TRBV6-5; 9 positions agree with TRBD1. This CDR3 spans 15 amino acids. The germline V gene has CDR1 MNHEY and CDR2 SVGAGI. J was trimmed by 5 bases and V by 7 bases; bases with no gene match: 11. The CDR3: CASTGGGQGDTEAFF. DNA for the CDR3: TGTGCCAGCACCGGGGGGGGACAGGGAGATACTGAAGCTTTCTTT.

The J gene is TRBJ1-4, the V gene TRBV7-2; the D is unclear. The V end lost 1 base, the J end lost 8 bases, and 11 bases lay between the germline ends. Germline loops: CDR1 SGHTA, CDR2 FQGNSA. The CDR3 totals 14 residues. CDR3 nucleotide sequence: TGTGCCAGCAGCTTAGGAGGGTTGGGCGAAAAACTGTTTTTT. Translating gives CASSLGGLGEKLFF. Supplemented by reference TRBV7-2 and TRBJ1-4, the full variable domain reads GAGVSQSPSNKVTEKGKDVELRCDPISGHTALYWYRQSLGQGLEFLIYFQGNSAPDKSGLPSDRFSAERTGGSVSTLTIQRTQQEDSAVYLCASSLGGLGEKLFFGSGTQLSVL.

The V and J genes are TRBV15 and TRBJ2-5, with 9 bases identical to TRBD2. Per the germline V gene, CDR1 is LNHNV and CDR2 is YYDKDF (reference sequence). V gave up 0 bases and J gave up 0 bases; unmatched junction bases: 5. This CDR3 region has 17 residues. The CDR3 DNA sequence: TGTGCCACCAGCAGAGATACCAGCGGGAGGTACCAAGAGACCCAGTACTTC. Residues: CATSRDTSGRYQETQYF.

With respect to this clone: An end of the junction differs from the germline gene, which may be a read error. The J gene is TRBJ1-3, the V gene TRBV2; D unclear. CDR1 and CDR2 (germline): SNHLY, FYNNEI. The CDR3 runs to 14 residues. The DNA of the CDR3 is TGTGCCAGCAGCGAAGGTGGCACGGGAAACACCATATATTTT. This encodes CASSEGGTGNTIYF.

The V call is TRBV7-2, the J call TRBJ2-2; D unclear. CDR3 length: 13 amino acids. The V and J ends lost 2 bases and 5 bases respectively, with 6 bases between them. Germline-derived CDR1 and CDR2 are SGHTA and FQGNSA. For the CDR3, the DNA is TGTGCCAGCAGCTTAAGTCGGACCGGGGAGCTGTTTTTT. Translated: CASSLSRTGELFF.

Only one count was recorded for this clone. The gene calls are TRBV27 and TRBJ1-1; 7 bases align to TRBD1. V lost 5 bases to trimming and J lost 4 bases; unmatched junction nucleotides: 10. Germline CDR1 and CDR2: MNHEY and SMNVEV (reference sequence). The length of the CDR3 is 15 residues. CDR3 in amino acids: CASSPRQGQSTEAFF. The CDR3 DNA reads TGTGCCAGCAGTCCTCGGCAGGGACAGAGCACTGAAGCTTTCTTT.

This chain connects TRBV29-1 to TRBJ2-7; 8 positions match TRBD1. Germline trimming cut 2 bases from V and 9 bases from J; bases unmatched to any gene: 9. The CDR3 consists of 13 residues. Germline CDR1 SQVTM, CDR2 ANQGSEA. CDR3 nucleotides: TGCAGCGTTGAACGGTCTGGACAGGGAACGCAGTACTTC. Its protein product is CSVERSGQGTQYF.

This clone occurred many times. The chain combines TRBV7-6 with TRBJ2-2; D is possibly TRBD2 (6 bases). CDR1 and CDR2 from the germline V gene are SGHVS and FNYEAQ. The CDR3 runs to 16 residues. V lost 1 base and J lost 4, with 13 bases in between. In DNA form, the CDR3 reads TGTGCCAGCAGCTTAGATCGGGGAGGTGGCACCGGGGAGCTGTTTTTT. Protein product: CASSLDRGGGTGELFF.

For the CDR3, the DNA is TGTGCCAGCAGCTTGGGACCAGGTAGCACAGATACGCAGTATTTT. Its protein product is CASSLGPGSTDTQYF. The V and J genes are TRBV5-6 and TRBJ2-3, with no clear D. The CDR3 length is 15 residues. Germline V gene lookup returns CDR1 SGHDT and CDR2 YYEEEE. V was cut by 0 bases and J by 0 bases, with 8 bases left in between.

The rearrangement links TRBV5-1 to TRBJ2-2; TRBD1 agrees at 7 bases. This CDR3 has 16 amino acids. J was trimmed by 4 bases and V by 4 bases; bases with no gene match: 10. Germline CDR1 is SGHRS and CDR2 is YFSETQ. The DNA for the CDR3 is TGCGCCAGCAGCCCTATTGAGGGGGCGGGCACCGGGGAGCTGTTTTTT. It encodes CASSPIEGAGTGELFF.

Regarding this clone: Other nucleotide sequences in the sample specify the same CDR3. This chain connects TRBV15 to TRBJ1-1; D might be TRBD1 (6 bases). The germline V gene encodes CDR1 LNHNV and CDR2 YYDKDF (reference sequence). The CDR3 runs to 15 residues. Between the trimmed V and J ends, which lost 1 base and 0 bases, there was a span of 9 bases. This CDR3 reads CATSRVQGLNTEAFF. In DNA, the CDR3 is TGTGCCACCAGCAGAGTACAGGGCTTGAACACTGAAGCTTTCTTT. The full variable domain, completed using reference TRBV15 and TRBJ1-1, is DAMVIQNPRYQVTQFGKPVTLSCSQTLNHNVMYWYQQKSSQAPKLLFHYYDKDFNNEADTPDNFQSRRPNTSFCFLDIRSPGLGDTAMYLCATSRVQGLNTEAFFGQGTRLTVV.